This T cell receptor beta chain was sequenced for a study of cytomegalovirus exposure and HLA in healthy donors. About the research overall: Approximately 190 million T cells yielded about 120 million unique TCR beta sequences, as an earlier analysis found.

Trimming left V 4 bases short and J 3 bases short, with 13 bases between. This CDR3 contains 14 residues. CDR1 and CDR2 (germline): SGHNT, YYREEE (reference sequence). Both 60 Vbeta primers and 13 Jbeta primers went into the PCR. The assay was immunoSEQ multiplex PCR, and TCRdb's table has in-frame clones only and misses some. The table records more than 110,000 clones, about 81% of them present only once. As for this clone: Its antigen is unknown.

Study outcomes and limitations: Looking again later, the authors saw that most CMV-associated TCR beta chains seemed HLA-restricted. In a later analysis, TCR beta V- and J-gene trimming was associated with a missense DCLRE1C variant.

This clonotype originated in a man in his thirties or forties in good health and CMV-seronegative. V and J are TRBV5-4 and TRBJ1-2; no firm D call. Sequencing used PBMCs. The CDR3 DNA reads TGTGCCAGCAGCCGGGCGGGAACAGACTATGGCTACACCTTC. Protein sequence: CASSRAGTDYGYTF.